This T cell receptor beta chain is from a study of blood T cell repertoires in COVID-19. The J segment lost 4 bases and the V segment lost 4 bases, leaving 4 bases of the junction unmatched. CDR1 and CDR2 (germline): WSHSY, SAAADI. This CDR3 is 14 amino acids long. In the original analysis: How many nucleated cells were present was estimated from reference gene primer amplification. The protocol was immunoSEQ multiplex PCR, while the TCRdb copy is restricted to in-frame clones and leaves out a portion. V and J calls and clone size are those listed in that table; D and trimming were worked out from the DNA. The sample holds 250,000 to 300,000 clones, about 90% seen once. Enrolled through a virtual design, the participants were between roughly 18 and 95 years of age and came from fewer than 30 US areas.

The chain is built from TRBV10-2 and TRBJ1-2, with 9 bases aligning to TRBD1. The TCR comes from a human donor in a cohort exposed to, infected with or recovered from COVID-19 (not recorded which). The donor label of this sample is uncertain. The specimen sequenced was PBMCs or T cells enriched from blood (not recorded which). CDR3 coding DNA: TGCGCCAGCAGTGGGGGACAGGGAACCTATGGCTACACCTTC. This codes for CASSGGQGTYGYTF.